This T cell receptor beta chain derives from a study of PD-L1 blockade in urothelial cancer. Study-wide context: Blood analyses occurred 3 weeks (second dose) and 6 weeks post treatment start. Blood samples had a median of 141,255 T cells, just under 85,000 unique TCRs, and clonality 0.08 to 0.085.

Documented time point: pretreatment peripheral blood. TCRdb's copy holds only in-frame clones and misses some; the assay was immunoSEQ multiplex PCR. The sample consists of under 70,000 clones, less than 90% of them appearing once. Germline CDR1 is MGHRA and CDR2 is YSYEKL. V was cut by 0 bases and J by 0 bases, with 8 bases left in between. This CDR3 is built from 15 residues. The sample in question was PBMCs, obtained around atezolizumab (anti-PD-L1) treatment. The sequence came from a man aged 65 to 85 with urothelial cancer. The V and J genes are TRBV4-1 and TRBJ1-2; no definite D call. The CDR3 bases are TGCGCCAGCAGCCAAGATGCTAGGTCTAACTATGGCTACACCTTC. It yields the protein CASSQDARSNYGYTF.